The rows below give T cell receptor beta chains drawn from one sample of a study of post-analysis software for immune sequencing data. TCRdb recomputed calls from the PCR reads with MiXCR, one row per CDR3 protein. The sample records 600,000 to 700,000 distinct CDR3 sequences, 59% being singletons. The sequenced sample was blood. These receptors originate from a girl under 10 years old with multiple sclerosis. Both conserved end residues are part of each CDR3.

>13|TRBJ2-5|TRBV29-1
CSAYRGQQETQYF
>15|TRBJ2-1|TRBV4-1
CASSQGRWDANEQFF
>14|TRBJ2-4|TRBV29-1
CSVRGRIAKNIQYF
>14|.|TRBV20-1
CSAHPTTSGYEQYF
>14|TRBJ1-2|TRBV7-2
CAGTEEARPYGYTF
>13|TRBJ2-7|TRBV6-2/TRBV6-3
CASSYAGSDEQYF
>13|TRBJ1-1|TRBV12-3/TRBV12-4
CASSLAGPTEAFF
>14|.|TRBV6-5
CASRWDRLSYEQYF
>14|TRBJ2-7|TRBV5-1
CASSLATLAGEQYF
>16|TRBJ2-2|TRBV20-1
CSARDEGQGNTGELFF
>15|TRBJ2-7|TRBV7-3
CASSLLGGSSYEQYF
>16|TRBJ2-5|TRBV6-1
CASSPLSGGVQETQYF
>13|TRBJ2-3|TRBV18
CASSPQPADTQYF
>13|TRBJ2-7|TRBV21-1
CASSIESSYEQYF
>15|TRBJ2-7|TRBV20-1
CSASEGLAGKGEQYF
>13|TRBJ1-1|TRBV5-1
CASSIRAESEAFF
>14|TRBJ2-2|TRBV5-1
CASTDRGGAGELFF
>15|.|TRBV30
CAWSVGGTWGETQYF
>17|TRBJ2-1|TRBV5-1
CASSSQLTSGGANEQFF
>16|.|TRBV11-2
CASSFTRLPGLETQYF
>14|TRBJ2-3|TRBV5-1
CASSFLASTDTQYF
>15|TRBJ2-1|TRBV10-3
CAVAGWGSQFNEQFF
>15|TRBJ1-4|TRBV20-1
CSATLGSQTNEKLFF
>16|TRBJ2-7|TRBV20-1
CSAPRTTRQRAYEQYF
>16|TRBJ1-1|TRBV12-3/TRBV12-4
CASSLGLRGFNTEAFF
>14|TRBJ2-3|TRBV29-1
CSVEAGGVRDTQYF
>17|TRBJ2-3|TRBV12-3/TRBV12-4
CASSLALGLAGTDTQYF
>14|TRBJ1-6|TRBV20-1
CSAREQGGGSPLHF
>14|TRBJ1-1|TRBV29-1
CSGQDRGLNTEAFF
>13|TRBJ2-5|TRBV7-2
CASSPLLLNEQYF
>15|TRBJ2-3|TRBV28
CASSFRGSGTDTQYF
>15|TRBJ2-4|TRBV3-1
CASSQVAGGQNIQYF
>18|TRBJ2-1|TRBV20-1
CSARFPSPPSGRVNEQFF
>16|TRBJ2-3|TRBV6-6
CASSYRQGAPTDTQYF
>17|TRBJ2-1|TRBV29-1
CSVGTSGRARSYSEQFF
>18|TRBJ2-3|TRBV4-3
CASSQWGLAGGFTDTQYF
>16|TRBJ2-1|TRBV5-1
CASSFKAGNHYNEQFF
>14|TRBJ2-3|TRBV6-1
CASDQGGNTDTQYF
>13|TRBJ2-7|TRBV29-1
CSVAGTGAYEQYF
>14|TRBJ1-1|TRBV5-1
CASSLGQGRNEAFF
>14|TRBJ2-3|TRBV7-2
CASRGGTSTDTQYF
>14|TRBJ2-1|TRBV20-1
CSAPVRERNNEQFF